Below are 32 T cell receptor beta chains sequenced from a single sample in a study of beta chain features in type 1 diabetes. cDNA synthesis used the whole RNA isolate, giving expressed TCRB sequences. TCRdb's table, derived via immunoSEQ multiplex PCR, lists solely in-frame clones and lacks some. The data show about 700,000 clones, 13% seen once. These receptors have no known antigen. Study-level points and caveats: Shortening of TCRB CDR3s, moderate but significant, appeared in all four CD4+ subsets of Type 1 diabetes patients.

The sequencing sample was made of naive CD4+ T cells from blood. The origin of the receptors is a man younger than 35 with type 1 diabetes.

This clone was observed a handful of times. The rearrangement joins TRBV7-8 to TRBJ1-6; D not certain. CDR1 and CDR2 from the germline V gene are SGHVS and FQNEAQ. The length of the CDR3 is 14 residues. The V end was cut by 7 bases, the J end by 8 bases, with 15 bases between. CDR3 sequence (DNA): TGTGCCAGCACTCCGGACCTTAGCGATTCACCCCTCCACTTT. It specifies CASTPDLSDSPLHF.

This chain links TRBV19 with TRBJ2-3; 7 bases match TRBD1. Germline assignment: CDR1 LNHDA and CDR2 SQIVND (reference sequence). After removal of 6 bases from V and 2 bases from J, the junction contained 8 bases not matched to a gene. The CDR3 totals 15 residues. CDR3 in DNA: TGTGCCAGTAGGACCACAGGGGCCAACACAGATACGCAGTATTTT. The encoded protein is CASRTTGANTDTQYF. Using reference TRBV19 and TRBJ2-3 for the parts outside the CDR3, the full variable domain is DGGITQSPKYLFRKEGQNVTLSCEQNLNHDAMYWYRQDPGQGLRLIYYSQIVNDFQKGDIAEGYSVSREKKESFPLTVTSAQKNPTAFYLCASRTTGANTDTQYFGPGTRLTVL.

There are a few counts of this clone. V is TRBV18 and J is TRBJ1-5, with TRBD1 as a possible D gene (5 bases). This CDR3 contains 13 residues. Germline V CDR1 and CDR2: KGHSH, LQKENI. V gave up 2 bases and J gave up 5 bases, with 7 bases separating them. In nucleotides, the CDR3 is TGTGCCAGCTCACCAGGGGCCGATCAGCCCCAGCATTTT. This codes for CASSPGADQPQHF.

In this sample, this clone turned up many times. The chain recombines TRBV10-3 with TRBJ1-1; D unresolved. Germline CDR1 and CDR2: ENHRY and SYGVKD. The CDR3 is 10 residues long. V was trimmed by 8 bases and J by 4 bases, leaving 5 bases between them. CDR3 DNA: TGTGCCATCGGAAGCACTGAAGCTTTCTTT. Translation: CAIGSTEAFF.

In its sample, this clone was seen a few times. In DNA form, the CDR3 reads TGTGCCAGCACCGACCGGTGGAGTGGCTACACCTTC. This translates into CASTDRWSGYTF. The chain combines TRBV6-5 with TRBJ1-2, with D hard to call. Trimming took off 7 bases at V and 7 bases at J, with 13 bases between the two ends. The germline V gene has CDR1 MNHEY and CDR2 SVGAGI. The CDR3 has 12 amino acids.

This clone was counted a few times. The CDR3: CASSDWRTDTQYF. The CDR3 DNA follows: TGTGCCAGCAGCGATTGGCGCACAGATACGCAGTATTTT. The rearrangement links TRBV9 to TRBJ2-3; D remains ambiguous. The CDR3 totals 13 residues. Trimming pared 3 bases from V and 1 base from J, leaving 6 bases between. CDR1 is SGDLS and CDR2 is YYNGEE in the germline V gene.

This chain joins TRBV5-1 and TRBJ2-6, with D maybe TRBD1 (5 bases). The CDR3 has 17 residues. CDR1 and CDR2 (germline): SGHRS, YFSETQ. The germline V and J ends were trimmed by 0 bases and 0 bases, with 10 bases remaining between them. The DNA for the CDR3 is TGCGCCAGCAGCTTGGATGACAGTCTCTCTGGGGCCAACGTCCTGACTTTC. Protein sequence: CASSLDDSLSGANVLTF. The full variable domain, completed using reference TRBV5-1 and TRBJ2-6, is KAGVTQTPRYLIKTRGQQVTLSCSPISGHRSVSWYQQTPGQGLQFLFEYFSETQRNKGNFPGRFSGRQFSNSRSEMNVSTLELGDSALYLCASSLDDSLSGANVLTFGAGSRLTVL.

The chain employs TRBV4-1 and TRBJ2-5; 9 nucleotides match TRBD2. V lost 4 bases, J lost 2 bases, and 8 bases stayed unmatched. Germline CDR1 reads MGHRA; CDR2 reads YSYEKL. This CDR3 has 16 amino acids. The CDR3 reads CASSLSAGGIQETQYF. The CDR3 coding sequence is TGCGCCAGCAGCCTGTCAGCGGGGGGCATACAAGAGACCCAGTACTTC.

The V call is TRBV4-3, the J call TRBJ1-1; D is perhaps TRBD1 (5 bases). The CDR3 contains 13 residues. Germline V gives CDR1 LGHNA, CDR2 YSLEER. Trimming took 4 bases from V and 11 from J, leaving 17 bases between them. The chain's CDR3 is CASSPRGTMGAFF. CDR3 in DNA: TGCGCCAGCAGCCCCCGCGGGACGATGGGGGCTTTCTTT.

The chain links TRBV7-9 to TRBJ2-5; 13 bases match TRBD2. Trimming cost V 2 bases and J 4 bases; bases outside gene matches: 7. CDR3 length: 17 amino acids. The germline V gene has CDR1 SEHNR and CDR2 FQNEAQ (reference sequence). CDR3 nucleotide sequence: TGTGCCAGCAGCTTATTCCCCGGGACTAGCGGGGTAGAGACCCAGTACTTC. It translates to CASSLFPGTSGVETQYF.

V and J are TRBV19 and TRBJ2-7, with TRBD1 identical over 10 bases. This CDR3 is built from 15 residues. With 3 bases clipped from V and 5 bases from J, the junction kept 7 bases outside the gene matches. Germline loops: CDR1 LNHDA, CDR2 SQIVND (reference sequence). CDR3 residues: CASSIWDRGNHEQYF. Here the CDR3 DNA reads TGTGCCAGTAGTATTTGGGACAGGGGTAACCACGAGCAGTACTTC. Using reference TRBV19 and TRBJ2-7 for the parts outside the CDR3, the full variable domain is DGGITQSPKYLFRKEGQNVTLSCEQNLNHDAMYWYRQDPGQGLRLIYYSQIVNDFQKGDIAEGYSVSREKKESFPLTVTSAQKNPTAFYLCASSIWDRGNHEQYFGPGTRLTVT.

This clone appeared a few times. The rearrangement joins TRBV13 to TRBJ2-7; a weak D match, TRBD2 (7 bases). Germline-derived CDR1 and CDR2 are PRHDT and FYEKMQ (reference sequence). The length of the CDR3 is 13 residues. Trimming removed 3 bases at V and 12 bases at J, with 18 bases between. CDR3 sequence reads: CASSFSPPGGLYF. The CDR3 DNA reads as TGTGCCAGCAGCTTTAGTCCCCCGGGGGGCCTGTACTTC.

The CDR3 reads CASSLSSLAGGLWQFF. CDR3 sequence (DNA): TGTGCCAGCAGTTTATCGTCACTAGCGGGGGGGCTTTGGCAGTTCTTC. The chain employs TRBV27 and TRBJ2-1, with 13 positions matching TRBD2. V trimming: 0 bases; J trimming: 12 bases; junction bases outside the gene matches: 8. The CDR3 length is 16 residues. Per germline, CDR1 MNHEY and CDR2 SMNVEV (reference sequence).

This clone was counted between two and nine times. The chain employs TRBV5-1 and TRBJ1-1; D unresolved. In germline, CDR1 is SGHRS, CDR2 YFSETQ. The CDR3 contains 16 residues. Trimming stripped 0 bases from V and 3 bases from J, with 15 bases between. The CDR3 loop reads CASSLAGNTDYTEAFF. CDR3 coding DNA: TGCGCCAGCAGCTTGGCCGGGAACACCGATTACACTGAAGCTTTCTTT.

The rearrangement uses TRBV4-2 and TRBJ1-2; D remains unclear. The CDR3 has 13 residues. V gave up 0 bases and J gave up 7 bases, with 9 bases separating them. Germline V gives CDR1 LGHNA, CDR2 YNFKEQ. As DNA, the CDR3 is TGTGCCAGCAGCCAAGATCTACAAGTTGGCTACACCTTC. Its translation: CASSQDLQVGYTF.

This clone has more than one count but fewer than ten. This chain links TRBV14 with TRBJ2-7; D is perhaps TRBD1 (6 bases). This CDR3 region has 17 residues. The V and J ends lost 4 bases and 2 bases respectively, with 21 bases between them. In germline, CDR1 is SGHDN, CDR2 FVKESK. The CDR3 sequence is CASSPRFSAGVAYEQYF. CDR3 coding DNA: TGTGCCAGCAGCCCCCGTTTCTCCGCAGGGGTGGCCTACGAGCAGTACTTC.

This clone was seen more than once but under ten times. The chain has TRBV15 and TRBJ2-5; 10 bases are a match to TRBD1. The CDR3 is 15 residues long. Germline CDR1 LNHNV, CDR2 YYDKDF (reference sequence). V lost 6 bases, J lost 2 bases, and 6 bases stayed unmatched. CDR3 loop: CATSNPDRGQETQYF. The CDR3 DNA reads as TGTGCCACCAGTAACCCGGACAGGGGGCAAGAGACCCAGTACTTC.

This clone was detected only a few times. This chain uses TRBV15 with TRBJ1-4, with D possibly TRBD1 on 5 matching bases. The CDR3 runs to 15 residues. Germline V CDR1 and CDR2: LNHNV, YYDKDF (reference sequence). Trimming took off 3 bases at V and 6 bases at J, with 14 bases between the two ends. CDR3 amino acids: CATSSRDAGDEKLFF. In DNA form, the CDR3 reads TGTGCCACCAGCAGCCGGGACGCAGGAGATGAAAAACTGTTTTTT.

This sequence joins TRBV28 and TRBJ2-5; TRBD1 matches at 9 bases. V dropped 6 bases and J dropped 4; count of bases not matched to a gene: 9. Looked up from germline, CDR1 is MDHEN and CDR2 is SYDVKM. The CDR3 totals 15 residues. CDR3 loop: CASSGSGTGSETQYF. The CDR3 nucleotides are TGTGCCAGCAGCGGGTCGGGGACAGGGTCAGAGACCCAGTACTTC.

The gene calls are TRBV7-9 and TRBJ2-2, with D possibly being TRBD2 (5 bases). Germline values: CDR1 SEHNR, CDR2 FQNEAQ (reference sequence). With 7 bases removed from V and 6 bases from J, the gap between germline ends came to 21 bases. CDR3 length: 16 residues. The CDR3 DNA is TGTGCCAGCAAGGCCGGGGTCGGAGAGGGAGCCGGGGAGCTGTTTTTT. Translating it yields CASKAGVGEGAGELFF.

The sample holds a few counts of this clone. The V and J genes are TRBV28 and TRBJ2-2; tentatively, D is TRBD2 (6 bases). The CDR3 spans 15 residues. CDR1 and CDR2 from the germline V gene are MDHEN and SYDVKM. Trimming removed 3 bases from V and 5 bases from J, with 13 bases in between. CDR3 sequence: CASSLEGLSTGELFF. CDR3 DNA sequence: TGTGCCAGCAGTTTGGAGGGGCTTTCGACCGGGGAGCTGTTTTTT.

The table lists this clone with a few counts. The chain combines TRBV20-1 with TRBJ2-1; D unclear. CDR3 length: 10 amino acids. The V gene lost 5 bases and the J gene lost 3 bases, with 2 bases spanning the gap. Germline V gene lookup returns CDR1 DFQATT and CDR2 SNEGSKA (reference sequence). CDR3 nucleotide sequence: TGCAGTGCTGTCTACAATGAGCAGTTCTTC. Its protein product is CSAVYNEQFF.

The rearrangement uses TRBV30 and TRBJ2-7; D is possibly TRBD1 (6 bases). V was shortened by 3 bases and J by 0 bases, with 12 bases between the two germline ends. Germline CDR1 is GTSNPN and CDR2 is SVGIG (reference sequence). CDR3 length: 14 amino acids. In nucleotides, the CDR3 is TGTGCCTGGAGGGATTGGGACAACTCCTACGAGCAGTACTTC. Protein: CAWRDWDNSYEQYF.

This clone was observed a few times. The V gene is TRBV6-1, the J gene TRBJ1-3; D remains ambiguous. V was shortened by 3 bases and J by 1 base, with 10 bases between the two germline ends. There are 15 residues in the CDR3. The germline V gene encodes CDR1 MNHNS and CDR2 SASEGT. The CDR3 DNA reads TGTGCCAGCAGTGAGTTCTGGGGATCTGGAAACACCATATATTTT. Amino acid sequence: CASSEFWGSGNTIYF.

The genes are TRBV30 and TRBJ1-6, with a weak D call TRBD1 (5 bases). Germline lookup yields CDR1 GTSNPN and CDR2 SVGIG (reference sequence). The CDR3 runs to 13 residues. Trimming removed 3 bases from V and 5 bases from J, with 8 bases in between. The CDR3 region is CAWRGHNNSPLHF. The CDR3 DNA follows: TGTGCCTGGAGGGGGCATAATAATTCACCCCTCCACTTT.

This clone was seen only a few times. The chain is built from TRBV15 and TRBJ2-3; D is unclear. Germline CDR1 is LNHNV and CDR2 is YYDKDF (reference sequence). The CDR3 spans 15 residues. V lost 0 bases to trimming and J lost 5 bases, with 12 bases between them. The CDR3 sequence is CATSRDGNMEDTQYF. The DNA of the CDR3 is TGTGCCACCAGCAGAGATGGAAACATGGAAGATACGCAGTATTTT.

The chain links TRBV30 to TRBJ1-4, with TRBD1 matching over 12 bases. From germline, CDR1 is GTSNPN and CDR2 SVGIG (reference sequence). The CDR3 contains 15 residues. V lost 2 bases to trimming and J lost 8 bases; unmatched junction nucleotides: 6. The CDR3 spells CAWSRGQGAEEKLFF. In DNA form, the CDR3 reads TGTGCCTGGAGTAGGGGACAGGGGGCCGAAGAAAAACTGTTTTTT.

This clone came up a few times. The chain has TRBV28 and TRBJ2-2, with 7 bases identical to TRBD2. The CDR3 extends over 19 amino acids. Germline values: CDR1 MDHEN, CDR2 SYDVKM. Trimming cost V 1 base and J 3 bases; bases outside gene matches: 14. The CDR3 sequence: CASSLSTGGAGFYTGELFF. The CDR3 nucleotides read TGTGCCAGCAGTTTATCTACGGGGGGAGCCGGGTTTTACACCGGGGAGCTGTTTTTT.

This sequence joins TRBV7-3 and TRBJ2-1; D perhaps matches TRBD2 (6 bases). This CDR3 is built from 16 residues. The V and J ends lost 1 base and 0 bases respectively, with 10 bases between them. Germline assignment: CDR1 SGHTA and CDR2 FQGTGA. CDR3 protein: CASSLMPGSSYNEQFF. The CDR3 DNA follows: TGTGCCAGCAGCTTAATGCCCGGGAGCTCCTACAATGAGCAGTTCTTC.

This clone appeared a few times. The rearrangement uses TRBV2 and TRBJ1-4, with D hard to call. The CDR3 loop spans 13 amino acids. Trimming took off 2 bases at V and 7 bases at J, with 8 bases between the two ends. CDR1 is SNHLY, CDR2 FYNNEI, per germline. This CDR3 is CASSEYSAEKLFF. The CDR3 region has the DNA TGTGCCAGCAGTGAATATTCAGCTGAAAAACTGTTTTTT. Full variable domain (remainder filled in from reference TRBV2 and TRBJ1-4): EPEVTQTPSHQVTQMGQEVILRCVPISNHLYFYWYRQILGQKVEFLVSFYNNEISEKSEIFDDQFSVERPDGSNFTLKIRSTKLEDSAMYFCASSEYSAEKLFFGSGTQLSVL.

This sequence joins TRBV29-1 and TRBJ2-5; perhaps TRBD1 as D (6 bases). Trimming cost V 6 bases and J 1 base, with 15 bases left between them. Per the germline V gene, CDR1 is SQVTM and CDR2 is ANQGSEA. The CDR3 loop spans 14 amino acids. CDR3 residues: CSVVRTDSQETQYF. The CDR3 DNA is TGCAGCGTCGTCCGGACAGATTCCCAAGAGACCCAGTACTTC.

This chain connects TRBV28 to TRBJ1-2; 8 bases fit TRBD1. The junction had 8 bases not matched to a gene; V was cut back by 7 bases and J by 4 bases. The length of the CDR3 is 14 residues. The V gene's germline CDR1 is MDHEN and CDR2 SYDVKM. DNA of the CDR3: TGTGCCAGCATCCAGGGGGCATTGAGCTATGGCTACACCTTC. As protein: CASIQGALSYGYTF.